The source of this T cell receptor beta chain is a study of PD-1 blockade in classical Hodgkin lymphoma. Study findings and constraints: While CD8+ TCR diversity did not rise significantly by C4D1, CD4+ TCR diversity did. Baseline TCR diversity was reportedly lower in newly diagnosed patients than in healthy donors. It was reported as lower still in relapsed/refractory patients. Possible causes of repertoire differences, disease activity or prior therapy, remain undefined. The baseline diversity of complete responders showed similarity to that of newly diagnosed patients.

Clones were sequenced by immunoSEQ multiplex PCR, and TCRdb holds only the in-frame ones, with some missing. Among nearly 100,000 clones, over 80% were seen once, and the ten largest hold 12%. Trimming stripped 2 bases from V and 4 bases from J, with 9 bases between. This CDR3 spans 14 amino acids. CDR1 is ENHRY, CDR2 SYGVKD, per germline. Details on this clone: The antigen remains undetermined.

Brentuximab vedotin exposure varied among the patients, all of whom had relapsed after autologous stem cell transplantation. J is TRBJ2-1 and V is TRBV10-3, with a tentative D call TRBD1 (5 bases). The material was peripheral blood mononuclear cells (PBMCs), obtained at baseline. The origin of this receptor is a human donor with classical Hodgkin lymphoma. Written as DNA, the CDR3 is TGTGCCATCAGTGAGCAGGGTGGTTACAATGAGCAGTTCTTC. This translates into CAISEQGGYNEQFF.